Below, 10 T cell receptor beta chains from the same sample are listed, as sequenced in a study of T cell responses to AZD1222 COVID-19 vaccine. Libraries were prepared by immunoSEQ multiplex PCR; TCRdb keeps only in-frame clonotypes and omits some of them. The sample has roughly 100,000 clones; more than 75% are singletons. Specimen: peripheral blood, collected on day 0 of AZD1222 vaccination. These TCRs come from an adult in good health.

The rearrangement joins TRBV28 to TRBJ1-6; D uncertain. Germline V gene sequence: CDR1 MDHEN, CDR2 SYDVKM. Deletions cut 3 bases from V and 0 bases from J, with 6 bases between. The CDR3 totals 15 residues. The CDR3 loop reads CASSFGSSYNSPLHF. The CDR3, as DNA: TGTGCCAGCAGTTTCGGTAGCTCCTATAATTCACCCCTCCACTTT.

The V call is TRBV6-8, the J call TRBJ1-3; maybe TRBD1 (5 bases). CDR1 is MNHGY, CDR2 SAAAGT, per germline. The CDR3 sequence is 14 residues long. The CDR3 sequence is CAKRGEVTGNTIYF. In DNA form, the CDR3 reads TGTGCGAAGCGGGGGGAAGTAACTGGAAACACCATATATTTT.

This clone was detected only once. This chain uses TRBV7-2 with TRBJ1-4, with D possibly matching TRBD1 (6 bases). Between the trimmed V and J ends, which lost 5 bases and 7 bases, there was a span of 20 bases. Germline assignment: CDR1 SGHTA and CDR2 FQGNSA. The CDR3 runs to 16 residues. The CDR3 here is CASSRFGQMSSEKLFF. For the CDR3, the DNA is TGTGCCAGCAGCCGTTTCGGACAGATGAGTAGTGAAAAACTGTTTTTT.

The chain carries TRBV29-1 and TRBJ2-1, with 9 bases identical to TRBD2. The length of the CDR3 is 15 residues. CDR1 is SQVTM, CDR2 ANQGSEA, per germline. Trimming at V came to 3 bases and at J to 7 bases, leaving 10 bases not matched to a gene. CDR3 sequence (DNA): TGCAGCGTTGAGGTGATAGCGGGAGTTCTTAATGAGCAGTTCTTC. As protein: CSVEVIAGVLNEQFF.

The J gene is TRBJ1-1, the V gene TRBV30; TRBD1 matches at 7 bases. This CDR3 comprises 13 residues. Germline trimming cut 2 bases from V and 7 bases from J; bases unmatched to any gene: 7. Germline V gene sequence: CDR1 GTSNPN, CDR2 SVGIG (reference sequence). The CDR3 is CAWSLGTEGEAFF. In DNA, the CDR3 is TGTGCCTGGAGTTTAGGGACAGAGGGTGAAGCTTTCTTT.

The chain combines TRBV30 with TRBJ2-2, with D possibly being TRBD1 or TRBD2 (5 bases each). This CDR3 spans 14 amino acids. Trimming removed 3 bases from V and 7 bases from J, with 15 bases in between. Germline lookup yields CDR1 GTSNPN and CDR2 SVGIG (reference sequence). The CDR3 coding sequence is TGTGCCTGGAGGGGGGTCCCTACTGGCGGGGAGCTGTTTTTT. Residues: CAWRGVPTGGELFF.

The CDR3 is CSALLLSYNEQFF. In DNA form, the CDR3 reads TGCAGCGCGCTTCTGCTCTCCTACAATGAGCAGTTCTTC. The genes are TRBV29-1 and TRBJ2-1; D call uncertain. V gave up 7 bases and J gave up 0 bases, with 10 bases separating them. Germline assignment: CDR1 SQVTM and CDR2 ANQGSEA. The CDR3 has 13 residues.

The chain has TRBV19 and TRBJ2-7; 8 bases match TRBD1. J lost 2 bases, V lost 4 bases, and 4 bases had no gene match. CDR1 and CDR2 from the germline V gene are LNHDA and SQIVND (reference sequence). The CDR3 consists of 14 residues. The CDR3 DNA sequence: TGTGCCAGTAGTAACCAGGGGGCTACCTACGAGCAGTACTTC. It is translated as CASSNQGATYEQYF.

The chain is built from TRBV24-1 and TRBJ1-5, with D possibly matching TRBD1 (5 bases). CDR3 length equals 14 residues. Trimming removed 3 bases at V and 4 bases at J, with 9 bases between. From germline, CDR1 is KGHDR and CDR2 SFDVKD. CDR3 coding DNA: TGTGCCACCAGTGATCTGACAGTTAATCAGCCCCAGCATTTT. Protein: CATSDLTVNQPQHF.

V is TRBV30 and J is TRBJ1-6; 10 positions match TRBD1. The CDR3 is 17 amino acids. Losses at the gene ends were 3 bases for V and 9 bases for J; bases not matched to a gene: 14. Germline CDR1 reads GTSNPN; CDR2 reads SVGIG (reference sequence). In DNA, the CDR3 is TGTGCCTGGAGCGCCGGGACAGGGGCTACTAGGGGTTCACCCCTCCACTTT. Its protein product is CAWSAGTGATRGSPLHF.